This paragraph reports one T cell receptor (beta chain). The data are from a study of blood T cell repertoires in COVID-19. Study details: Sites across the United States, Italy and Spain contributed samples from acute and convalescent COVID-19. PBMCs, B-cell-depleted T cells, or T cells provided the cDNA or gDNA that made up the material.

The CDR3 length is 15 residues. Germline V lookup: CDR1 SGHVS, CDR2 FQNEAQ. J gave up 3 bases and V 1 base, and 2 bases lay outside the gene matches. Methods used by the authors: For nucleated cells, counts were estimated from reference gene primer amplification. Sequenced by immunoSEQ multiplex PCR; TCRdb stores in-frame clones only, minus some. D and trimming come from the DNA, and the V and J calls and clone size come from that table. The sample lists 200,000 to 300,000 clones; roughly 84% were seen once. The specimen sequenced was peripheral blood. The sequence derives from a man aged 60-69 years with acute or convalescent COVID-19. The rearrangement links TRBV7-8 to TRBJ1-4; TRBD1 matches at 7 bases. This CDR3 reads CASSLVGTANEKLFF. The CDR3 DNA is TGTGCCAGCAGCTTAGTGGGGACAGCTAATGAAAAACTGTTTTTT. The whole variable domain, remainder taken from reference TRBV7-8 and TRBJ1-4, is GAGVSQSPRYKVAKRGQDVALRCDPISGHVSLFWYQQALGQGPEFLTYFQNEAQLDKSGLPSDRFFAERPEGSVSTLKIQRTQQEDSAVYLCASSLVGTANEKLFFGSGTQLSVL.